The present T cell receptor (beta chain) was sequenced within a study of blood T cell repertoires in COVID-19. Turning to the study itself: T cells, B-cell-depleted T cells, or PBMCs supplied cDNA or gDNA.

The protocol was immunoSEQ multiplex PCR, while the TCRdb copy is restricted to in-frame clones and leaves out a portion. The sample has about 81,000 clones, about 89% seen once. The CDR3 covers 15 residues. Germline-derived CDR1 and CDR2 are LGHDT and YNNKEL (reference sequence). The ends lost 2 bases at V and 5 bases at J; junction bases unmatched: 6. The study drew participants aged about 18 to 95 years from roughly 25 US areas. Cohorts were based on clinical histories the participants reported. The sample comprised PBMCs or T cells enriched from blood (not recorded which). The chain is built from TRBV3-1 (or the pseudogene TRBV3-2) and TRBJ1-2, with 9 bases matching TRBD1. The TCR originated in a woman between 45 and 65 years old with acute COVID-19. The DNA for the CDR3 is TGTGCCAGCAGCCAACCCGGGACAGGGTATTATGGCTACACCTTC. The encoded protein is CASSQPGTGYYGYTF.